A selection of T cell receptor beta chains follows, all from one sample in a study of identical twins. TCRdb fed the 5' RACE reads into MiXCR, producing one record per CDR3 protein. The profile shows hundreds of thousands of distinct CDR3 sequences, approximately 25% of them singletons. The same sample was also studied in work on T cells expressing NK-cell markers.

The sequenced sample was CD4+ T cells sorted from blood. These receptors were obtained from a woman younger than 35 in good health. Each CDR3 is given without its conserved first and last residue. Clone size is stated in some rows and not others, as once, few, many or a class when expanded.

cdr3_aa	j_call	v_call	clone_size
ASANGLGGAYEQY	TRBJ2-7	TRBV6-2/TRBV6-3	-
SGTSAQETQY	TRBJ2-5	TRBV20-1	-
AWERQGKRF	TRBJ2-1	TRBV30	few
ASSKGIGAGRKETQY	TRBJ2-5	TRBV21-1	few
ASGYKGETQY	TRBJ2-5	TRBV12-3/TRBV12-4	-
SVSDRGGNQPQH	TRBJ1-5	TRBV29-1	-
SVGSPGADGYT	TRBJ1-2	TRBV29-1	-
ASSYHGVVGYEQY	TRBJ2-7	TRBV6-2/TRBV6-3	-
ASSLSTGAETQY	TRBJ2-5	TRBV12-3/TRBV12-4	few
ASAHQGSGEAF	TRBJ1-1	TRBV9	-
SVDSVSSSYNEQF	TRBJ2-1	TRBV29-1	-
ASRPSSGNTIY	TRBJ1-3	TRBV12-3/TRBV12-4	-
SARDLGEAYNEQF	TRBJ2-1	TRBV20-1	few
SLTGGTDTQY	TRBJ2-3	TRBV29-1	many
ASSPSGIIYEQY	TRBJ2-7	TRBV12-3/TRBV12-4	-
AITPETNYGYT	TRBJ1-2	TRBV10-3	-
AISDPGTQY	TRBJ2-3	TRBV10-3	few
ATSRDHPYEQY	TRBJ2-7	TRBV15	-
ASSSAGGGRTEAF	TRBJ1-1	TRBV5-1	few
ASSLAFSGSSETQY	TRBJ2-5	TRBV7-8	-
SVLRRHDTQY	TRBJ2-3	TRBV29-1	few
ASGLVTVGETQY	TRBJ2-5	TRBV3-1	few
ASSRVGGDEKLF	TRBJ1-4	TRBV3-1	few
AISGGGLFYEQY	TRBJ2-7	TRBV10-3	few
ASSQTGTDAYEQY	TRBJ2-7	TRBV14	-
ASSQTTGYEQY	TRBJ2-7	TRBV4-3	few
ASSQGLSSYEQY	TRBJ2-7	TRBV7-6	-
SAGAGVRF	TRBJ2-1	TRBV20-1	few
ASSLGPAGGETQY	TRBJ2-5	TRBV5-1	-
ASSLRKNIQY	TRBJ2-4	TRBV12-3/TRBV12-4	-
AISATVSSYEQY	TRBJ2-7	TRBV10-3	-
ASSEESSQY	TRBJ2-7	TRBV2	-
SGWPPTEAF	TRBJ1-1	TRBV20-1	-
ASSPGDRDYNEQF	TRBJ2-1	TRBV5-1	-
ASSSTESGANVLT	TRBJ2-6	TRBV7-8	few
ASSIIAEPNEQF	TRBJ2-1	TRBV5-1	few
ASSRLDTQY	TRBJ2-3	TRBV12-3/TRBV12-4	many
SAANLGGIEETQY	TRBJ2-5	TRBV20-1	few
ATRAGVETQY	TRBJ2-5	TRBV10-3	-
ASSPQTSVTGELF	TRBJ2-2	TRBV18	few
ASHVAGAGNEQF	TRBJ2-1	TRBV12-3/TRBV12-4	few
ASSADRSAYGYT	TRBJ1-2	TRBV6-1	-
ASSLDGSGNQY	TRBJ2-5	TRBV6-2/TRBV6-3	few
SASEAGYEQY	TRBJ2-7	TRBV20-1	-
SARVTGDNEQF	TRBJ2-1	TRBV20-1	-
ASSLDTYGYT	TRBJ1-2	TRBV5-1	many
ASSYGPERRQF	TRBJ2-1	TRBV6-5	few
ASSHHRTGRSYEQY	TRBJ2-7	TRBV4-2	few
SVGPGQGNEKLF	TRBJ1-4	TRBV29-1	-
ASSLGAGDEQY	TRBJ2-7	TRBV5-1	few
ASSAVASASYNEQF	TRBJ2-1	TRBV9	-
AISEQGGGNYGYT	TRBJ1-2	TRBV10-3	-
ASSPGYQGTGELF	TRBJ2-2	TRBV18	-
SASRGYTHNEQF	TRBJ2-1	TRBV20-1	-
ASSLFRGFGELF	TRBJ2-2	TRBV7-2	few
ASSLNLGGGGKNTEAF	TRBJ1-1	TRBV5-5	once
ATSRDRGTQLAYEQY	TRBJ2-7	TRBV15	-
ASSFSGVQDTGELF	TRBJ2-2	TRBV5-1	few
ASSPYVGNALATQY	TRBJ2-5	TRBV12-3/TRBV12-4	few